The 21 T cell receptor beta chains reported below all come from one sample, sequenced in a study of shared clonotypes between healthy human individuals. Generated by immunoSEQ multiplex PCR, the TCRdb table keeps only in-frame clones and is missing some. The sample comprises 650,000 to 800,000 clones, roughly 72% of which are singletons, and around 1.8% rests with the top ten. The sample comprised memory CD4+ T cells sorted from blood. Specified subset: CD45RA-negative fraction. The origin of the receptors is a woman in her thirties in good health.

The chain uses TRBV30 and TRBJ2-7; D is tentatively TRBD1 or TRBD2 (5 bases each). Deletions cut 4 bases from V and 5 bases from J, with 12 bases between. This CDR3 is built from 12 residues. Germline values: CDR1 GTSNPN, CDR2 SVGIG (reference sequence). This chain's CDR3 is CAWNRDGNEQYF. The CDR3 nucleotides read TGTGCCTGGAACCGGGACGGGAACGAGCAGTACTTC. Full variable domain (missing parts from reference TRBV30 and TRBJ2-7): SQTIHQWPATLVQPVGSPLSLECTVEGTSNPNLYWYRQAAGRGLQLLFYSVGIGQISSEVPQNLSASRPQDRQFILSSKKLLLSDSGFYLCAWNRDGNEQYFGPGTRLTVT.

V usage is TRBV28 and J usage is TRBJ2-1, with a possible D match to TRBD2 (6 bases). V lost 6 bases and J lost 0, with 12 bases in between. The germline V gene has CDR1 MDHEN and CDR2 SYDVKM. CDR3 size: 15 residues. The DNA of the CDR3 is TGTGCCAGCAGATCCGGGACTGGCTCCTACAATGAGCAGTTCTTC. It encodes CASRSGTGSYNEQFF.

This rearrangement joins TRBV19 to TRBJ2-7; D is perhaps TRBD1 or TRBD2 (6 bases each). The CDR3 is made up of 14 amino acids. V was trimmed by 3 bases and J by 5 bases, leaving 14 bases between them. Germline V gives CDR1 LNHDA, CDR2 SQIVND (reference sequence). CDR3 sequence: CASSIDGGFDEQYF. CDR3 nucleotide sequence: TGTGCCAGTAGTATTGACGGGGGCTTCGACGAGCAGTACTTC. The full variable domain, in which reference TRBV19 and TRBJ2-7 provide the parts outside the CDR3, is DGGITQSPKYLFRKEGQNVTLSCEQNLNHDAMYWYRQDPGQGLRLIYYSQIVNDFQKGDIAEGYSVSREKKESFPLTVTSAQKNPTAFYLCASSIDGGFDEQYFGPGTRLTVT.

The chain combines TRBV27 with TRBJ1-1; 10 bases align to TRBD1. The V and J ends lost 5 bases and 5 bases, in that order; junction bases with no gene match: 5. The CDR3 length is 14 residues. The germline V gene encodes CDR1 MNHEY and CDR2 SMNVEV (reference sequence). Written as DNA, the CDR3 is TGTGCCAGCAGTCGGACAGGGGGTTGGACTGAAGCTTTCTTT. Translated, it gives CASSRTGGWTEAFF.

The gene calls are TRBV11-2 and TRBJ2-7; 8 bases match TRBD1. CDR3 length: 14 amino acids. Germline V CDR1 and CDR2: SGHAT, FQNNGV. Trimming removed 5 bases from V and 2 bases from J; junction bases left unmatched: 5. CDR3 loop: CASSHGTGTYEQYF. CDR3 nucleotides: TGTGCCAGCAGCCACGGGACAGGCACCTACGAGCAGTACTTC.

This rearrangement joins TRBV6-5 to TRBJ2-7, with 12 bases that match TRBD2. With V trimmed by 0 bases and J by 4 bases, 4 bases remained unmatched. This CDR3 region has 16 residues. The germline V gene encodes CDR1 MNHEY and CDR2 SVGAGI. The CDR3 DNA reads TGTGCCAGCAGTTACTCCGCTAGCGGGAGGGGGTACGAGCAGTACTTC. This encodes CASSYSASGRGYEQYF.

J is TRBJ1-1 and V is TRBV7-2; D perhaps matches TRBD1 (6 bases). This CDR3 region has 12 residues. V was clipped by 10 bases and J by 5 bases, with 14 bases between them. In germline, CDR1 is SGHTA, CDR2 FQGNSA. In DNA, the CDR3 is TGTGCCACGAGAAAAGGGGGGACTGAAGCTTTCTTT. Translated, it gives CATRKGGTEAFF.

This clone has a handful of counts. The V and J genes are TRBV6-4 and TRBJ1-2; 11 positions agree with TRBD1. The germline V gene has CDR1 MRHNA and CDR2 SNTAGT. This CDR3 is built from 14 residues. With 7 bases clipped from V and 10 bases from J, the junction kept 11 bases outside the gene matches. The CDR3 spells CASIYRDRGRDYTF. The CDR3 DNA reads TGTGCCAGCATCTACAGGGACAGGGGGAGAGACTACACCTTC.

This rearrangement joins TRBV7-9 to TRBJ2-5, with a tentative D call TRBD2 (5 bases). The CDR3 contains 15 residues. V shed 3 bases and J shed 2 bases, with 13 bases lying between them. Germline CDR1 SEHNR, CDR2 FQNEAQ (reference sequence). CDR3 region: CASSFTRELQETQYF. The CDR3 DNA follows: TGTGCCAGCAGCTTCACCCGGGAATTACAAGAGACCCAGTACTTC.

The chain is built from TRBV11-2 and TRBJ2-5; 8 bases map to TRBD2. Germline V CDR1 and CDR2: SGHAT, FQNNGV. The CDR3 contains 17 residues. The trim removed 1 base at V and 2 bases at J, leaving 9 bases unmatched. CDR3 bases: TGTGCCAGCAGCTTAGGTACTAGCGGAGAAGAACAAGAGACCCAGTACTTC. It yields the protein CASSLGTSGEEQETQYF.

V usage is TRBV6-5 and J usage is TRBJ1-1, with D hard to call. The V and J ends lost 7 bases and 5 bases respectively, with 14 bases between them. CDR1 and CDR2 from the germline V gene are MNHEY and SVGAGI. The length of the CDR3 is 13 residues. CDR3 bases: TGTGCCAGCATTACTAGTCTTGGTACTGAAGCTTTCTTT. It translates to CASITSLGTEAFF.

This clone was picked up one time. The V gene is TRBV25-1, the J gene TRBJ2-7; no definite D call. This CDR3 contains 11 residues. Germline CDR1 and CDR2: MGHDK and SYGVNS. V was cut by 5 bases and J by 9 bases, with 11 bases left in between. The CDR3 region has the DNA TGTGCCAGCAGTACTGGGCGCGGGCAGTACTTC. Its protein product is CASSTGRGQYF.

This clone was counted only a few times. The gene calls are TRBV7-3 and TRBJ2-5, with D perhaps being TRBD1 or TRBD2 (5 bases each). CDR1 SGHTA and CDR2 FQGTGA come from the germline V gene. The CDR3 loop spans 13 amino acids. V was pared by 0 bases and J by 3 bases, with 5 bases between. This chain's CDR3 is CASSLTGEETQYF. For the CDR3, the DNA is TGTGCCAGCAGCTTAACGGGGGAAGAGACCCAGTACTTC. The full variable domain, rest sourced from reference TRBV7-3 and TRBJ2-5, is GAGVSQTPSNKVTEKGKYVELRCDPISGHTALYWYRQSLGQGPEFLIYFQGTGAADDSGLPNDRFFAVRPEGSVSTLKIQRTERGDSAVYLCASSLTGEETQYFGPGTRLLVL.

This chain joins TRBV7-9 and TRBJ1-5; 10 bases agree with TRBD1. The CDR3 covers 16 residues. CDR1 is SEHNR, CDR2 FQNEAQ, per germline (reference sequence). The trim removed 4 bases at V and 8 bases at J, leaving 11 bases unmatched. The CDR3 is CASSSTGTGALKPQHF. The CDR3 coding sequence is TGTGCCAGCAGCTCAACCGGGACAGGGGCGTTGAAGCCCCAGCATTTT.

A note on this clone: An end of the junction does not agree with germline; a read error may underlie this. The genes are TRBV6-1 and TRBJ2-5; no definite D call. Germline V gene sequence: CDR1 MNHNS, CDR2 SASEGT. The CDR3 sequence is 13 residues long. The CDR3 DNA reads TGTGCCAGCAGGGAAGGTTGGGAAGAGACCCAGTACTTC. Residues: CASREGWEETQYF.

The rearrangement uses TRBV7-9 and TRBJ1-1, with TRBD1 as a possible D gene (6 bases). Germline loops: CDR1 SEHNR, CDR2 FQNEAQ (reference sequence). Trimming took off 3 bases at V and 8 bases at J, with 19 bases between the two ends. The CDR3 totals 15 residues. The CDR3 DNA reads TGTGCCAGCAGCTTCAAGGCTATGCCCGGGACAGAAGCTTTCTTT. Translated: CASSFKAMPGTEAFF.

A remark on this clone: The sample carries other DNA sequences with the same CDR3. This chain uses TRBV7-3 with TRBJ2-5; TRBD1 is a possible D gene (5 bases). The CDR3 sequence is 14 residues long. V dropped 0 bases and J dropped 5 bases, with 10 bases sitting between them. Per the germline V gene, CDR1 is SGHTA and CDR2 is FQGTGA. The CDR3 DNA follows: TGTGCCAGCAGCTTAACGGCAGGGCAGGAGACCCAGTACTTC. Encoded protein: CASSLTAGQETQYF.

This chain connects TRBV18 to TRBJ2-7; no clear D. Germline V gene sequence: CDR1 KGHSH, CDR2 LQKENI. Between the trimmed V and J ends, which lost 5 bases and 0 bases, there was a span of 11 bases. The CDR3 has 14 amino acids. DNA of the CDR3: TGTGCCAGCTCAATAATAGAGAACTCCTACGAGCAGTACTTC. This codes for CASSIIENSYEQYF. Complete variable domain (other parts from reference TRBV18 and TRBJ2-7): NAGVMQNPRHLVRRRGQEARLRCSPMKGHSHVYWYRQLPEEGLKFMVYLQKENIIDESGMPKERFSAEFPKEGPSILRIQQVVRGDSAAYFCASSIIENSYEQYFGPGTRLTVT.

The V call is TRBV30, the J call TRBJ2-5; weak D call: TRBD2 (5 bases). The CDR3 has 17 amino acids. Trimming left V 0 bases short and J 5 bases short, with 22 bases between. Germline CDR1 GTSNPN, CDR2 SVGIG (reference sequence). The CDR3: CAWSVGNFASSGETQYF. The CDR3 DNA follows: TGTGCCTGGAGTGTAGGTAATTTTGCGTCGTCGGGGGAGACCCAGTACTTC.

The V and J genes are TRBV21-1 and TRBJ2-5; the table assigns TRBD2, which was not confirmed against the DNA. TRBV21-1 is a documented pseudogene. The CDR3 spans 14 residues. CDR3 region: CASSMTGDRETQYF. The DNA for the CDR3 is TGTGCCAGCAGCATGACGGGAGATCGGGAGACCCAGTACTTC.

This chain connects TRBV10-2 to TRBJ2-2; maybe TRBD2 (6 bases). This CDR3 has 17 residues. Trimming took 0 bases from V and 6 from J, leaving 17 bases between them. Germline CDR1 is WSHSY and CDR2 is SAAADI. CDR3 DNA: TGCGCCAGCAGTGAGTCTAAGGCGGGGTCAAGGCCCGGGGAGCTGTTTTTT. Protein product: CASSESKAGSRPGELFF.